These 4 T cell receptor beta chains were all obtained from the same sample, sequenced in a study of blood T cell repertoires in COVID-19. Clones were read by immunoSEQ multiplex PCR, and TCRdb kept only the in-frame ones, dropping some. The sample lists roughly 300,000 clones; 88% were seen once. Sequenced material: peripheral blood. Every receptor here comes from a man aged 18 to 35 with active or convalescent COVID-19.

This chain connects TRBV7-2 to TRBJ1-6; a weak D match, TRBD1 (6 bases). The CDR3 has 13 amino acids. Germline-derived CDR1 and CDR2 are SGHTA and FQGNSA. Trimming stripped 0 bases from V and 11 bases from J, with 8 bases between. The chain's CDR3 is CASSLAGGPPLHF. The CDR3 coding sequence is TGTGCCAGCAGCTTAGCGGGGGGGCCACCCCTCCACTTT.

Concerning this clone: The sample carries other DNA sequences with the same CDR3. This sequence joins TRBV6-6 and TRBJ1-5, with 7 positions matching TRBD1. Per germline, CDR1 MNHNY and CDR2 SVGAGI (reference sequence). The trim removed 4 bases at V and 2 bases at J, leaving 2 bases unmatched. This CDR3 spans 14 amino acids. The CDR3 loop reads CASSFGQGNQPQHF. The DNA for the CDR3 is TGTGCCAGCAGTTTCGGACAGGGCAATCAGCCCCAGCATTTT.

The rearrangement joins TRBV11-1 to TRBJ2-3, with 8 bases that match TRBD1. The germline CDR1 and CDR2 sequences are SGHAT and FQDESV (reference sequence). The CDR3 is 14 amino acids. V gave up 2 bases and J gave up 3 bases; unmatched junction bases: 1. The CDR3 sequence is CASSLHRGTDTQYF. The CDR3 nucleotides read TGTGCCAGCAGCTTACACAGGGGGACAGATACGCAGTATTTT.

The chain combines TRBV9 with TRBJ1-3; D uncertain. The V and J ends lost 7 bases and 0 bases respectively, with 11 bases between them. The germline CDR1 and CDR2 sequences are SGDLS and YYNGEE. This CDR3 spans 14 amino acids. The CDR3 spells CASAAQSSGNTIYF. CDR3 DNA sequence: TGTGCCAGCGCCGCACAGAGCTCTGGAAACACCATATATTTT.